This entry is about one T cell receptor beta chain. With V trimmed by 2 bases and J by 2 bases, 11 bases remained unmatched. Per the germline V gene, CDR1 is LGHDT and CDR2 is YNNKEL (reference sequence). The CDR3 is 17 amino acids. These data are taken from a study of control samples from healthy donors and cancer patients. TCRdb keeps only in-frame clones here, not all; method: immunoSEQ multiplex PCR. The sample carries some 100,000 clones, around 88% recorded once. The rearrangement uses TRBV3-1 (or the pseudogene TRBV3-2) and TRBJ2-7; 8 bases line up with TRBD2. The sequence was collected from a man aged 25-45 years in good health. The sample was blood. CDR3 bases: TGTGCCAGCAGCCAAACGGCGGCTAGCGGGCGAACCTACGAGCAGTACTTC. Amino acids: CASSQTAASGRTYEQYF.